The clone carrying this T cell receptor beta chain was recorded at least ten times. This sample stems from a study of regulatory T cells in long-lasting Graves disease. As to time point: newly diagnosed GD, antithyroid drugs for less than 3 months. RNA extracted from PBMCs served as the sequencing template. Arm-PCR of CDR3 regions with iRepertoire HTBI primers generated TCR beta libraries. Per the study methods: Looking across samples, the authors found about 62 TRBV and some 13 TRBJ segments. TCRdb reprocessed the multiplex PCR reads with MiXCR, giving one entry per CDR3 protein. None of the V and J calls come from the authors' own analysis; TCRdb made them. The data show some 410,000 distinct CDR3 sequences, with about 15% seen just once and about 10% held by the top ten. The CDR3 consists of 15 residues. CDR1 and CDR2 from the germline V gene are MDHEN and SYDVKM. Trimming removed 10 bases from V and 10 bases from J; junction bases left unmatched: 17.

The data also belong to a second study, concerning T cells in Graves' hyperthyroidism and ophthalmopathy. From that paper: Blood also contained most expanded thyroid clonotypes above 0.001.

This TCR was recovered from a woman under 40 with Graves disease. V and J are TRBV28 and TRBJ2-1, with 9 bases aligning to TRBD2. The material was peripheral blood mononuclear cells (PBMCs), obtained at new diagnosis, from a patient treated with antithyroid drugs. The CDR3 DNA reads TGTGCCACCCATCAGGGCGGGAGGGTACAGGGGGAGCAGTTCTTC. It codes for CATHQGGRVQGEQFF.